A selection of T cell receptor beta chains follows, all from one sample in a study of shared clonotypes between healthy human individuals. The table came from immunoSEQ multiplex PCR; TCRdb's copy has only in-frame clones and leaves some out. The table has around 1.6 million clones, 98% seen once. The material sequenced was naive CD4+ T cells sorted from blood. All receptors derive from a man aged 30 to 39 in good health. Both conserved end residues are part of each CDR3. The order of the fields is J gene, CDR3 length, clone size, D gene, V gene, CDR3 DNA, CDR3 protein. A D gene is named only where the DNA matches it firmly. Some rows have no size entry. The others give once, few or many, or a class for an expanded clone.

>TRBJ2-1|16|once|TRBD1|TRBV7-9
TGTGCCAGCAGCTTAGTTGGGACAGGGTCTAAAAATGAGCAGTTCTTC
CASSLVGTGSKNEQFF
>TRBJ2-1|17|.|TRBD2|TRBV7-7
TGTGCTAGCAGCCCGGGACTAGCGGAGAACCTCTACAATGAGCAGTTCTTC
CASSPGLAENLYNEQFF
>TRBJ1-2|13|.|.|TRBV15
TGTGCCACCCACACCGCGTATAACTATGGCTACACCTTC
CATHTAYNYGYTF
>TRBJ2-7|12|.|.|TRBV30
TGTGCCTGGAGAAGGGGGAGCTACGAGCAGTACTTC
CAWRRGSYEQYF
>TRBJ2-7|15|.|TRBD2|TRBV11-2
TGTGCCAGCAGCTCAACGGGACTAGCGAGGCCCGAGCAGTACTTC
CASSSTGLARPEQYF
>TRBJ2-3|14|once|TRBD2|TRBV7-7
TGTGCCAGCAGCCTGGGACTAGGGACAGATACGCAGTATTTT
CASSLGLGTDTQYF
>TRBJ1-3|18|.|.|TRBV11-2
TGTGCCAGCAGCTTAGTACCCTGGGGGGGAGGCTCTGGAAACACCATATATTTT
CASSLVPWGGGSGNTIYF
>TRBJ2-5|12|.|.|TRBV21-1
TGTGCCAGCAGCGCAATAAGAGAGACCCAGTACTTC
CASSAIRETQYF
>TRBJ1-2|18|.|.|TRBV28
TGTGCCAGCAGTCCCGTCAATACCATACAGGGACTTAACTATGGCTACACCTTC
CASSPVNTIQGLNYGYTF
>TRBJ2-7|15|.|.|TRBV2
TGTGCCAGCAGACAAGACACCCTTTCATCCTACGAGCAGTACTTC
CASRQDTLSSYEQYF
>TRBJ2-5|14|.|.|TRBV6-1
TGTGCCAGCAGTGTAGGGCTGTATCAAGAGACCCAGTACTTC
CASSVGLYQETQYF
>TRBJ2-7|14|.|.|TRBV19
TGTGCCAGTAGTATCGGTAGGGGCTCCTACGAGCAGTACTTC
CASSIGRGSYEQYF
>TRBJ2-3|16|.|.|TRBV7-3
TGTGCCAGCAGCTTAACGAGGGACCACAGCGCAGATACGCAGTATTTT
CASSLTRDHSADTQYF
>TRBJ2-3|18|.|TRBD2|TRBV5-1
TGCGCCAGCAGTTACGGGACTAGCGGGAGCCCTAGCACAGATACGCAGTATTTT
CASSYGTSGSPSTDTQYF
>TRBJ2-7|15|once|.|TRBV4-2
TGTGCCAGCAGCCAAGCCGGGCTTAATGGCTACGAGCAGTACTTC
CASSQAGLNGYEQYF
>TRBJ2-4|12|.|.|TRBV29-1
TGCAGCGTTGGTGGGGCCAAAAACATTCAGTACTTC
CSVGGAKNIQYF
>TRBJ2-7|12|.|.|TRBV19
TGTGCCAGTAGTGCGCGAGGTGGGGAGCAGTACTTC
CASSARGGEQYF
>TRBJ2-7|17|.|TRBD1|TRBV9
TGTGCCAGCAGCACAGGCCCCTTACCGGGACAGGGAGCAGAGCAGTACTTC
CASSTGPLPGQGAEQYF
>TRBJ2-4|14|.|TRBD1|TRBV5-4
TGTGCCAGCAGCTTAGACAGGGAACGGTTCATTCAGTACTTC
CASSLDRERFIQYF
>TRBJ2-7|15|.|.|TRBV18
TGTGCCAGCTCACAGAGGGGGAGCGGGGCCTACGAGCAGTACTTC
CASSQRGSGAYEQYF
>TRBJ1-4|13|.|.|TRBV28
TGTGCCAGCAGTTTGGTTCCAAATGAAAAACTGTTTTTT
CASSLVPNEKLFF
>TRBJ2-7|16|once|.|TRBV10-2
TGCGCCACCGAACGATATCGGGACAAAAGTAACTACGAGCAGTACTTC
CATERYRDKSNYEQYF
>TRBJ1-2|11|once|.|TRBV6-1
TGTGCCAGCGGCAGGGACTATGGCTACACCTTC
CASGRDYGYTF
>TRBJ1-4|15|.|.|TRBV5-4
TGTGCCAGCAGCTCTTCGACTGAGGAAGAGGAAAAACTGTTTTTT
CASSSSTEEEEKLFF
>TRBJ2-7|13|.|TRBD2|TRBV6-5
TGTGCCAGCACCACCGGGACTAGTAGCGAGCAGTACTTC
CASTTGTSSEQYF
>TRBJ2-2|14|once|.|TRBV18
TGTGCCAGCTCACCACCCTCGCGGGCCGGGGAGCTGTTTTTT
CASSPPSRAGELFF
>TRBJ2-1|15|once|TRBD2|TRBV5-1
TGCGCCAGCAGCTTCGCGGGGGGCTCCTACAATGAGCAGTTCTTC
CASSFAGGSYNEQFF
>TRBJ1-1|14|.|TRBD1|TRBV2
TGTGCCAGCTCATTGACAGGGGGCAACACTGAAGCTTTCTTT
CASSLTGGNTEAFF
>TRBJ2-3|15|.|.|TRBV6-1
TGTGCCAGCAGTGGCTACAGGGACGGACAAGATACGCAGTATTTT
CASSGYRDGQDTQYF
>TRBJ2-7|13|.|.|TRBV5-8
TGTGCCAGCAGCCTTTGGGGCTCCTACGAGCAGTACTTC
CASSLWGSYEQYF
>TRBJ2-2|14|.|TRBD2|TRBV18
TGTGCCAGCCCCAGGACTAGCGGCACCGGGGAGCTGTTTTTT
CASPRTSGTGELFF
>TRBJ2-7|14|.|TRBD2|TRBV27
TGTGCCAGCAGAGGAGCGGGAAAGGGCTACGAGCAGTACTTC
CASRGAGKGYEQYF
>TRBJ2-5|13|.|.|TRBV5-1
TGCGCCAGCAGCTTTGCACCCCAAGAGACCCAGTACTTC
CASSFAPQETQYF
>TRBJ2-3|17|once|TRBD2|TRBV2
TGTGCCAGCAGTGAAGCTAAACTAGCGGGAGGAACAGATACGCAGTATTTT
CASSEAKLAGGTDTQYF
>TRBJ1-1|13|.|TRBD1|TRBV7-9
TGTGCCAGCACCAAGGGGACAGACACTGAAGCTTTCTTT
CASTKGTDTEAFF
>TRBJ2-7|16|.|TRBD2|TRBV18
TGTGCCAGCTCACCACCGGCATTAGCGGGGGGTTACGAGCAGTACTTC
CASSPPALAGGYEQYF
>TRBJ2-2|17|once|TRBD1|TRBV5-1
TGCGCCAGCAGCTTGGCCCCCGGGACAGGGGTCACCGGGGAGCTGTTTTTT
CASSLAPGTGVTGELFF
>TRBJ2-7|17|.|.|TRBV5-5
TGTGCCAGCAGCTTGGCCTTGACGGGAGTCCCCACCTACGAGCAGTACTTC
CASSLALTGVPTYEQYF